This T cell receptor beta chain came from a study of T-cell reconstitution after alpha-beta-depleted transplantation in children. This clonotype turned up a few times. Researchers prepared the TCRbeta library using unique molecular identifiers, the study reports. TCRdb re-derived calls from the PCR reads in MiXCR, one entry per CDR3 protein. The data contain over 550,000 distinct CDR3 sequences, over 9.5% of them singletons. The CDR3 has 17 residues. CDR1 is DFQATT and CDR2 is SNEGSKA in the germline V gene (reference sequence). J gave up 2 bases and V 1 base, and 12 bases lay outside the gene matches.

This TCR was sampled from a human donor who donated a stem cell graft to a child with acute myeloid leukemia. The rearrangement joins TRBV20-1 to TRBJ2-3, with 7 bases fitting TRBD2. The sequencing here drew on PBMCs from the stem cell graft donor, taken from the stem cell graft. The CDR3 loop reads CSARGGWEGTSTDTQYF. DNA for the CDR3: TGCAGTGCTAGAGGGGGGTGGGAGGGCACCTCCACAGATACGCAGTATTTT.